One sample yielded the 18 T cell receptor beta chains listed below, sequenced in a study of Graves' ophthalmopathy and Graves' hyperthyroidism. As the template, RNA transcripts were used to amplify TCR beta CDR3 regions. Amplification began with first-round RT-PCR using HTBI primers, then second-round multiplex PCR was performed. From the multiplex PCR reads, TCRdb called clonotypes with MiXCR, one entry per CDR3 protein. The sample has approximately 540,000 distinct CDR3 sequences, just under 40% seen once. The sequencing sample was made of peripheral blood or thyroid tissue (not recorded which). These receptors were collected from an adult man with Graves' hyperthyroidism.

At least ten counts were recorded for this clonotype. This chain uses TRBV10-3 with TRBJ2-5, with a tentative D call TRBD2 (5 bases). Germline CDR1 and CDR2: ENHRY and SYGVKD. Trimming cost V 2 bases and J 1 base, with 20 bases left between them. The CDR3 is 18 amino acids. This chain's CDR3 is CAISEMLLGRAFQETQYF. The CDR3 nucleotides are TGTGCCATCAGTGAGATGTTGCTAGGGCGGGCGTTCCAAGAGACCCAGTACTTC.

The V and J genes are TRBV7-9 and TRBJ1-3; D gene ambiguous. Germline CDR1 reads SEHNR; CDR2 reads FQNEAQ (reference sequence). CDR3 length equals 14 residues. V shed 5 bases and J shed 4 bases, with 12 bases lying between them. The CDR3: CASSDGTPGNTIYF. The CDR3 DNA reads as TGTGCCAGCAGCGACGGTACTCCGGGAAACACCATATATTTT.

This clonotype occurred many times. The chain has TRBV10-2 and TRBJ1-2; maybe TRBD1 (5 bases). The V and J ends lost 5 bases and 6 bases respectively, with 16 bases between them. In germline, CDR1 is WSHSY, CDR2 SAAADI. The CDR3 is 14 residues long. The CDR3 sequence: CASSPPGGGHGYTF. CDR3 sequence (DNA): TGCGCCAGCAGTCCCCCTGGGGGAGGGCATGGCTACACCTTC.

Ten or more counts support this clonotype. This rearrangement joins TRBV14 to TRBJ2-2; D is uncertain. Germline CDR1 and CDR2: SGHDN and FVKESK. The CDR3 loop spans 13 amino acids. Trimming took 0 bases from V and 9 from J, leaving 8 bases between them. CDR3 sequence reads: CASSQDFLRELFF. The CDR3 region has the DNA TGTGCCAGCAGCCAAGATTTCCTACGGGAGCTGTTTTTT.

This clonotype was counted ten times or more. The CDR3 is CASSLRSSTGGSQETQYF. The CDR3 DNA sequence: TGTGCCAGCAGCCTGAGGTCGAGTACGGGCGGAAGTCAAGAGACCCAGTACTTC. The chain employs TRBV7-8 and TRBJ2-5; no reliable D call. The ends were cut back, 5 bases at V and 2 bases at J, with 24 bases in the middle. The CDR3 runs to 18 residues. From germline, CDR1 is SGHVS and CDR2 FQNEAQ.

The CDR3 bases are TGTGCCAGCAGCTTCCGGGGGATCGAGCAGTACTTC. Amino acids: CASSFRGIEQYF. V gene TRBV7-9 combines with J gene TRBJ2-7; possibly TRBD2 for D (6 bases). The CDR3 extends over 12 amino acids. The V and J ends lost 3 bases and 6 bases respectively, with 9 bases between them. The germline V gene encodes CDR1 SEHNR and CDR2 FQNEAQ (reference sequence).

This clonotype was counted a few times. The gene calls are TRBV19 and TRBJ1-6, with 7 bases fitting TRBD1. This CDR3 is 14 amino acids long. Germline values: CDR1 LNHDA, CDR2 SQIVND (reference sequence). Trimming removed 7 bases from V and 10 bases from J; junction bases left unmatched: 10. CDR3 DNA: TGTGCCAGTAACCAAGACAGGGAACGATCACCCCTCCACTTT. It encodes CASNQDRERSPLHF.

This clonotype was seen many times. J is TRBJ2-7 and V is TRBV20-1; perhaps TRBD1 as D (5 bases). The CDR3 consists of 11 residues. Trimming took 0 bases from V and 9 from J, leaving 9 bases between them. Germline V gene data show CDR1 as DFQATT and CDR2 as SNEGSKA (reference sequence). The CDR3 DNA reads TGCAGTGCTAGAGATCAGGGTGGGCAGTACTTC. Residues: CSARDQGGQYF.

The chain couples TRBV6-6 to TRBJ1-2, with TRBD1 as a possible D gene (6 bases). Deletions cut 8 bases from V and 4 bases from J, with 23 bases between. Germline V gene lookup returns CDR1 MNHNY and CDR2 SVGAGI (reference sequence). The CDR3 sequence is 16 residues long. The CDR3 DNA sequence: TGTGCCAGCCGGATATCCCGGGACAACCCACCCTATGGCTACACCTTC. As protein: CASRISRDNPPYGYTF.

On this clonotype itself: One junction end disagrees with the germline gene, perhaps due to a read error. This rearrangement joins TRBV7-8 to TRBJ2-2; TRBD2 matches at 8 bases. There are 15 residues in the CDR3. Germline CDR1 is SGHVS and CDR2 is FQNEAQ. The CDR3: CASSLPSGYTGELFF. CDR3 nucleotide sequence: TGTGCCAGCAGCTTACCTAGCGGGTACACTGGGGAGCTGTTTTTT.

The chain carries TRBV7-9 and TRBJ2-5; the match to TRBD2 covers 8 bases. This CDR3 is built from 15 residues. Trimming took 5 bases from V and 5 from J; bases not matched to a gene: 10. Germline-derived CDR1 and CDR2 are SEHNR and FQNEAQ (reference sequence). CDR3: CASSPRSGRYETQYF. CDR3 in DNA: TGTGCCAGCAGCCCCCGGAGCGGGAGATATGAGACCCAGTACTTC.

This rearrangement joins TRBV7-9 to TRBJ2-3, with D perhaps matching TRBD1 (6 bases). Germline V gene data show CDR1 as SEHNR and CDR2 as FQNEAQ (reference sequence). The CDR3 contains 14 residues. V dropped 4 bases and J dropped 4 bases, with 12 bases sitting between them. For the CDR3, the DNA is TGTGCCAGCAGCTCATCACAGGGAGCAGATACGCAGTATTTT. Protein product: CASSSSQGADTQYF.

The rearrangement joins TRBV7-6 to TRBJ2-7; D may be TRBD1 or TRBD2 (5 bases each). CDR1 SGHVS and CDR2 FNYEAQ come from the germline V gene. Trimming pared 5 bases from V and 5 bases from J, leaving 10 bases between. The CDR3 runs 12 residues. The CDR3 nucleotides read TGTGCCAGCAGCAACCGGGGCAACGAGCAGTACTTC. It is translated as CASSNRGNEQYF.

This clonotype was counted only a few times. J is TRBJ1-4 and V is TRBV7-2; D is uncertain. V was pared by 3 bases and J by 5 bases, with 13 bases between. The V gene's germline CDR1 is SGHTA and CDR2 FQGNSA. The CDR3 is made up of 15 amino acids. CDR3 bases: TGTGCCAGCAGCTTGGCGGGTAGGGCCAATGAAAAACTGTTTTTT. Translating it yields CASSLAGRANEKLFF.

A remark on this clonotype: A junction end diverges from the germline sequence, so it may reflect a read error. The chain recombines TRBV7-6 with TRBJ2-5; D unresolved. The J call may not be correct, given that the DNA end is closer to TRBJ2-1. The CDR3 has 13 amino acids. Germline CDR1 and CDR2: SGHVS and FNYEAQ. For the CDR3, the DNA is TGTGCCAGCAGCTTAGCGCAGTACAATCAGCAGTTCTTC. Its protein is CASSLAQYNQQFF.

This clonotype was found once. In DNA form, the CDR3 reads TGTGCCAGCTCACCACGCAGTAGGGGTCGGGTTGAAGCTTTCTTT. As protein: CASSPRSRGRVEAFF. The chain carries TRBV18 and TRBJ1-1, with D possibly matching TRBD1 (5 bases). Germline assignment: CDR1 KGHSH and CDR2 LQKENI. CDR3 length equals 15 residues. The ends were cut back, 1 base at V and 7 bases at J, with 16 bases in the middle. Full variable domain (remainder filled in from reference TRBV18 and TRBJ1-1): NAGVMQNPRHLVRRRGQEARLRCSPMKGHSHVYWYRQLPEEGLKFMVYLQKENIIDESGMPKERFSAEFPKEGPSILRIQQVVRGDSAAYFCASSPRSRGRVEAFFGQGTRLTVV.

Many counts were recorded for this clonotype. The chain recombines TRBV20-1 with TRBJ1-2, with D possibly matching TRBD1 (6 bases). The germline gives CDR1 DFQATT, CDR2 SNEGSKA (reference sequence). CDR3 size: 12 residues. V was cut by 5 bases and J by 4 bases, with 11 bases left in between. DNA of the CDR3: TGCAGTGCTCCTGACAGGCTCTATGGCTACACCTTC. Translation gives CSAPDRLYGYTF.

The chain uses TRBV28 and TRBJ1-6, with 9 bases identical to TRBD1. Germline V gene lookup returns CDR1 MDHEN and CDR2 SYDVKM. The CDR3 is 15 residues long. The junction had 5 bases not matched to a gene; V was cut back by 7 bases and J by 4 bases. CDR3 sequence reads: CASTGGQGYNSPLHF. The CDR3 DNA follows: TGTGCCAGCACTGGGGGACAGGGTTATAATTCACCCCTCCACTTT.